This T cell receptor (beta chain) was identified during a study of blood T cell repertoires in COVID-19. Study-wide context: PBMCs, B-cell-depleted T cells, or T cells were the source of the cDNA or gDNA that made up the material.

Assay used: immunoSEQ multiplex PCR; TCRdb lists only in-frame clones, some missing. The top ten clones hold 6.5% to 9% of a sample with about 160,000 clones, less than 85% of them seen once. Input material: peripheral blood. The sequence came from a woman between 40 and 55 years old with COVID-19, enrolled during active disease.

CDR3 sequence: CASRQYEQYF. DNA for the CDR3: TGTGCCAGCAGGCAGTACGAGCAGTACTTC. The chain recombines TRBV2 with TRBJ2-7; D is unresolved. CDR1 and CDR2 (germline): SNHLY, FYNNEI. V shed 6 bases and J shed 4 bases, with 4 bases lying between them. The CDR3 has 10 amino acids.